The 14 T cell receptor beta chains presented below share a single source sample, sequenced in a study of blood T cell repertoires in COVID-19. Repertoires were generated with immunoSEQ multiplex PCR, while TCRdb's copy carries only in-frame clones and drops some. Of over 150,000 clones listed, 79% were seen once; the top ten hold roughly 19%. The sample comprised PBMCs or T cells enriched from blood (not recorded which). All receptors derive from a woman in her 70s in a cohort exposed to, infected with or recovered from COVID-19 (not recorded which).

The chain is built from TRBV7-9 and TRBJ1-3; D remains ambiguous. This CDR3 spans 15 amino acids. V was clipped by 5 bases and J by 0 bases, with 11 bases between them. Germline-derived CDR1 and CDR2 are SEHNR and FQNEAQ (reference sequence). CDR3: CASSPQAASGNTIYF. The CDR3, as DNA: TGTGCCAGCAGCCCCCAGGCCGCCTCTGGAAACACCATATATTTT.

V gene TRBV30 combines with J gene TRBJ1-2; 9 bases line up with TRBD1. The CDR3 extends over 14 amino acids. With 7 bases clipped from V and 4 bases from J, the junction kept 10 bases outside the gene matches. Per the germline V gene, CDR1 is GTSNPN and CDR2 is SVGIG (reference sequence). Written as DNA, the CDR3 is TGTGCCTACACACAGGGGGCGCAGGCCTATGGCTACACCTTC. This gives the protein CAYTQGAQAYGYTF.

V usage is TRBV12-3 or TRBV12-4 and J usage is TRBJ1-2; a weak D match, TRBD1 (5 bases). V dropped 4 bases and J dropped 8 bases, with 14 bases sitting between them. The CDR3 is 13 amino acids. CDR3 sequence (DNA): TGTGCCAGCAGTTCTGCGGGGCTGGGCGGCTACACCTTC. Translating gives CASSSAGLGGYTF.

The chain couples TRBV7-9 to TRBJ2-1; 9 nucleotides align to TRBD2. Germline V gives CDR1 SEHNR, CDR2 FQNEAQ (reference sequence). V was pared by 5 bases and J by 3 bases, with 11 bases of the junction left unmatched. The CDR3 covers 17 residues. Here the CDR3 DNA reads TGTGCCAGCAGCCCCCGTCGGCGGGAGGGATTCTACAATGAGCAGTTCTTC. Protein: CASSPRRREGFYNEQFF.

The chain couples TRBV23-1 to TRBJ2-5, with D possibly matching TRBD2 (5 bases). TRBV23-1 is treated as an ORF (open reading frame) with a function not yet certain. Between the trimmed V and J ends, which lost 8 bases and 1 base, there was a span of 11 bases. The CDR3 totals 13 residues. The chain's CDR3 is CASGPEVQETQYF. The CDR3 DNA is TGCGCCAGCGGTCCGGAGGTCCAAGAGACCCAGTACTTC.

By share of the sample, this clone is medium-sized. The J gene is TRBJ1-4, the V gene TRBV27; TRBD1 agrees at 7 bases. Germline CDR1 and CDR2: MNHEY and SMNVEV (reference sequence). Unmatched junction bases numbered 10, after V lost 4 bases and J lost 8 bases. There are 15 residues in the CDR3. This CDR3 reads CASSSLDRVGEKLFF. The CDR3 region has the DNA TGTGCCAGCAGTTCATTAGACAGGGTGGGGGAAAAACTGTTTTTT.

Only a few counts were recorded for this clone. The V call is TRBV5-1, the J call TRBJ2-6; a weak D match, TRBD1 (6 bases). The V end lost 3 bases, the J end lost 0 bases, and 10 bases lay between the germline ends. CDR3 length: 16 amino acids. Germline V gene sequence: CDR1 SGHRS, CDR2 YFSETQ. CDR3: CASSYRAASGANVLTF. CDR3 coding DNA: TGCGCCAGCAGCTACAGGGCAGCCTCTGGGGCCAACGTCCTGACTTTC.

The V call is TRBV5-6, the J call TRBJ2-1; 13 bases are shared with TRBD2. The CDR3 has 15 amino acids. With V trimmed by 5 bases and J by 4 bases, 3 bases remained unmatched. The V gene's germline CDR1 is SGHDT and CDR2 YYEEEE. The chain's CDR3 is CASSGGLAGYNEQFF. The CDR3 DNA sequence: TGTGCCAGCAGTGGGGGACTAGCGGGGTACAATGAGCAGTTCTTC.

V is TRBV19 and J is TRBJ1-5; D is undetermined. V lost 4 bases to trimming and J lost 6 bases, with 10 bases between them. CDR3 length equals 13 residues. In germline, CDR1 is LNHDA, CDR2 SQIVND (reference sequence). This CDR3 reads CASSTQAGQPQHF. DNA for the CDR3: TGTGCCAGTAGTACCCAGGCCGGTCAGCCCCAGCATTTT.

J is TRBJ1-3 and V is TRBV6-6; D ambiguous. The CDR3 has 15 residues. V shed 2 bases and J shed 0 bases, with 8 bases lying between them. Germline CDR1 and CDR2: MNHNY and SVGAGI (reference sequence). The CDR3 nucleotides are TGTGCCAGCAGTTACCCCCAGGACTCTGGAAACACCATATATTTT. This sequence encodes CASSYPQDSGNTIYF.

The chain couples TRBV28 to TRBJ2-1, with TRBD2 as a possible D gene (6 bases). From germline, CDR1 is MDHEN and CDR2 SYDVKM. V lost 0 bases to trimming and J lost 0 bases, with 12 bases between them. The CDR3 length is 17 residues. This CDR3 is CASSLWEGASSYNEQFF. The CDR3 nucleotides are TGTGCCAGCAGTTTATGGGAGGGCGCAAGCTCCTACAATGAGCAGTTCTTC. The full variable domain, completed using reference TRBV28 and TRBJ2-1, is DVKVTQSSRYLVKRTGEKVFLECVQDMDHENMFWYRQDPGLGLRLIYFSYDVKMKEKGDIPEGYSVSREKKERFSLILESASTNQTSMYLCASSLWEGASSYNEQFFGPGTRLTVL.

This clone was recorded once. The sample holds other DNA sequences that translate to the same CDR3. The chain is built from TRBV28 and TRBJ2-7; 8 bases are a match to TRBD1. The CDR3 is 15 residues long. V trimming: 2 bases; J trimming: 0 bases; junction bases outside the gene matches: 3. The V gene's germline CDR1 is MDHEN and CDR2 SYDVKM. CDR3 nucleotides: TGTGCCAGCAGTTTACCTGGGACAGGCTCCTACGAGCAGTACTTC. The encoded protein is CASSLPGTGSYEQYF.

This clone was detected once. V is TRBV20-1 and J is TRBJ2-7, with 10 bases that match TRBD1. Germline V gene data show CDR1 as DFQATT and CDR2 as SNEGSKA (reference sequence). The CDR3 totals 15 residues. J was trimmed by 1 base and V by 3 bases; bases with no gene match: 6. The CDR3 protein is CSASGPGQGSYEQYF. The DNA for the CDR3 is TGCAGTGCTAGTGGACCGGGACAGGGGTCCTACGAGCAGTACTTC.

The sample holds one count of this clone. The V call is TRBV7-2, the J call TRBJ1-3; TRBD1 is a possible D gene (5 bases). This CDR3 is built from 15 residues. Looked up from germline, CDR1 is SGHTA and CDR2 is FQGNSA. V was trimmed by 5 bases and J by 0 bases, leaving 11 bases between them. CDR3 coding DNA: TGTGCCAGCAGCCTACAGGCTCTCTCTGGAAACACCATATATTTT. Translated, it gives CASSLQALSGNTIYF. Full variable domain (rest looked up from reference TRBV7-2 and TRBJ1-3): GAGVSQSPSNKVTEKGKDVELRCDPISGHTALYWYRQSLGQGLEFLIYFQGNSAPDKSGLPSDRFSAERTGGSVSTLTIQRTQQEDSAVYLCASSLQALSGNTIYFGEGSWLTVV.